These 12 T cell receptor beta chains originate from one sample sequenced in a study of OX40 agonist ivuxolimab in advanced cancers. The protocol was immunoSEQ multiplex PCR, while the TCRdb copy is restricted to in-frame clones and leaves out a portion. Here the sample spans almost 70,000 clones, 86% being singletons. Source: CD4+ or CD8+ T cells sorted from blood, taken in a trial of the OX40 agonist ivuxolimab. Source of these receptors: an adult with an advanced solid tumor such as melanoma, head and neck, liver or kidney cancer.

The V gene is TRBV20-1, the J gene TRBJ2-5; unclear D gene. The germline V and J ends were trimmed by 2 bases and 2 bases, with 3 bases remaining between them. The CDR3 totals 11 residues. Germline lookup yields CDR1 DFQATT and CDR2 SNEGSKA (reference sequence). This chain's CDR3 is CSARKQETQYF. CDR3 sequence (DNA): TGCAGTGCTAGAAAACAAGAGACCCAGTACTTC.

This clone came up many times. The V and J genes are TRBV20-1 and TRBJ1-2; the D is unclear. This CDR3 is built from 10 residues. CDR1 is DFQATT and CDR2 is SNEGSKA in the germline V gene (reference sequence). V was trimmed by 2 bases and J by 6 bases, leaving 4 bases between them. CDR3 bases: TGCAGTGCTAGAAGGGATGGCTACACCTTC. Translated: CSARRDGYTF.

The chain links TRBV18 to TRBJ2-5, with D possibly called TRBD1 or TRBD2 (5 bases each). The CDR3 covers 15 residues. V shed 3 bases and J shed 5 bases, with 16 bases lying between them. Germline CDR1 and CDR2: KGHSH and LQKENI. The CDR3 DNA follows: TGTGCCAGCTCACCTAGCCGGGACCTCTGGGAGACCCAGTACTTC. Its translation: CASSPSRDLWETQYF.

The chain employs TRBV6-5 and TRBJ1-5; TRBD1 matches at 9 bases. The CDR3 is 13 residues long. V dropped 8 bases and J dropped 11; count of bases not matched to a gene: 10. Germline values: CDR1 MNHEY, CDR2 SVGAGI. This chain's CDR3 is CASGRTGADSQHF. The CDR3 coding sequence is TGTGCCAGCGGACGGACAGGGGCCGATTCCCAGCATTTT.

The chain links TRBV5-4 to TRBJ2-1; D might be TRBD2 (5 bases). The V and J ends lost 0 bases and 5 bases respectively, with 12 bases between them. CDR1 and CDR2 from the germline V gene are SGHNT and YYREEE (reference sequence). This CDR3 region has 15 residues. The CDR3 sequence is CASSLGPAGDNEQFF. The CDR3 bases are TGTGCCAGCAGCTTGGGACCCGCCGGGGACAATGAGCAGTTCTTC.

The genes are TRBV5-5 and TRBJ1-6, with TRBD1 matching over 9 bases. Germline-derived CDR1 and CDR2 are SGHKS and YYEKEE (reference sequence). J was trimmed by 7 bases and V by 5 bases; bases with no gene match: 4. The length of the CDR3 is 14 residues. The chain's CDR3 is CASSPGTGNSPLHF. As DNA, the CDR3 is TGTGCCAGCAGTCCCGGGACAGGGAATTCACCCCTCCACTTT.

This rearrangement joins TRBV2 to TRBJ1-2; TRBD1 might be the D (5 bases). Germline CDR1 reads SNHLY; CDR2 reads FYNNEI. Trimming took off 7 bases at V and 14 bases at J, with 23 bases between the two ends. The CDR3 contains 13 residues. CDR3 protein: CASTGRTSSGSTF. Here the CDR3 DNA reads TGTGCCAGCACAGGACGGACAAGTAGCGGTTCGACCTTC.

The chain joins TRBV6-6 to TRBJ2-7; 8 nucleotides match TRBD1. This CDR3 is built from 15 residues. J was trimmed by 2 bases and V by 4 bases; bases with no gene match: 7. Germline V lookup: CDR1 MNHNY, CDR2 SVGAGI (reference sequence). The CDR3 loop is CASSFRTGPTYEQYF. The CDR3 DNA is TGTGCCAGCAGTTTTCGGACAGGGCCCACCTACGAGCAGTACTTC.

This clone was recorded a few times. The CDR3 sequence is CASSFLGGTNQPQHF. CDR3 coding DNA: TGCGCCAGCAGCTTCCTTGGGGGCACAAATCAGCCCCAGCATTTT. The rearrangement links TRBV5-1 to TRBJ1-5, with D maybe TRBD1 (6 bases). Germline CDR1 SGHRS, CDR2 YFSETQ. The V end was cut by 2 bases, the J end by 4 bases, with 13 bases between. There are 15 residues in the CDR3.

The chain couples TRBV7-3 to TRBJ2-3; possible D gene TRBD1, 5 bases. The CDR3 is made up of 14 amino acids. CDR1 and CDR2 (germline): SGHTA, FQGTGA. V was trimmed by 3 bases and J by 6 bases, leaving 13 bases between them. CDR3: CASSFDRGVDTQYF. The CDR3 DNA sequence: TGTGCCAGCAGCTTTGATAGGGGTGTTGATACGCAGTATTTT. The entire variable domain, with the rest obtained from reference TRBV7-3 and TRBJ2-3, is as follows: GAGVSQTPSNKVTEKGKYVELRCDPISGHTALYWYRQSLGQGPEFLIYFQGTGAADDSGLPNDRFFAVRPEGSVSTLKIQRTERGDSAVYLCASSFDRGVDTQYFGPGTRLTVL.

The rearrangement joins TRBV19 to TRBJ1-5; the match to TRBD1 covers 7 bases. CDR1 LNHDA and CDR2 SQIVND come from the germline V gene (reference sequence). The V segment lost 5 bases and the J segment 2 bases; nucleotides outside the gene matches: 12. CDR3 length: 17 amino acids. This CDR3 is CASSHRDSGVGNQPQHF. The CDR3 bases are TGTGCCAGTAGTCACCGGGACAGTGGGGTCGGCAATCAGCCCCAGCATTTT.

This clone was detected once. V and J are TRBV5-8 and TRBJ2-1; 8 bases map to TRBD2. The V gene end was trimmed by 4 bases and the J gene end by 0 bases; junction bases not matched to a gene: 3. CDR3 size: 15 residues. The germline CDR1 and CDR2 sequences are SGHTS and YDEGEE. The CDR3 here is CASSRGTSSYNEQFF. The CDR3 nucleotides are TGTGCCAGCAGCCGCGGGACTAGCTCCTACAATGAGCAGTTCTTC.